Presented here are 27 T cell receptor beta chains from one specimen sequenced in a study of T cells in localized non-small cell lung cancer (dated by TCRdb to the early 2020s). Library prep was done by the immunoSEQ multiplex PCR assay. TCRdb provides this immuneACCESS table in a form limited to in-frame rearrangements. Some clones are lacking; in checked studies, under half of them reflect an unresolved V gene, and why the rest are absent is not known. The sample profile shows 30,000 to 35,000 clones; about 92% of them were found once. The ten largest account for less than 2.5% of the sample. Source: peripheral blood, taken before any cancer treatment. These TCRs come from a female donor older than 55 with stage I lung adenocarcinoma.

This clone was picked up a small number of times. V usage is TRBV30 and J usage is TRBJ2-4, with D perhaps given as TRBD1 or TRBD2 (5 bases each). This CDR3 is built from 13 residues. Germline CDR1 GTSNPN, CDR2 SVGIG (reference sequence). V was shortened by 0 bases and J by 9 bases, with 12 bases between the two germline ends. As DNA, the CDR3 is TGTGCCTGGAGTGTAAGGTTCGGGGCCATTCAGTACTTC. It encodes CAWSVRFGAIQYF. The full variable domain, its missing parts supplied by reference TRBV30 and TRBJ2-4, is SQTIHQWPATLVQPVGSPLSLECTVEGTSNPNLYWYRQAAGRGLQLLFYSVGIGQISSEVPQNLSASRPQDRQFILSSKKLLLSDSGFYLCAWSVRFGAIQYFGAGTRLSVL.

The J gene is TRBJ2-1, the V gene TRBV2, with 7 bases matching TRBD2. The CDR3 contains 16 residues. Germline loops: CDR1 SNHLY, CDR2 FYNNEI. Trimming cost V 4 bases and J 0 bases; bases outside gene matches: 6. The DNA for the CDR3 is TGTGCCAGCAGTGTCCTAGCGGCCTTCTCCTACAATGAGCAGTTCTTC. It translates to CASSVLAAFSYNEQFF.

CDR3 in DNA: TGTGCCAGCTCACCAGGAGGGAACACCGGGGAGCTGTTTTTT. Translating it yields CASSPGGNTGELFF. The chain combines TRBV18 with TRBJ2-2, with D possibly being TRBD2 (5 bases). V was cut by 2 bases and J by 1 base, with 5 bases left in between. CDR1 KGHSH and CDR2 LQKENI come from the germline V gene. The CDR3 is 14 residues long. Full variable domain (outside the CDR3, taken from reference TRBV18 and TRBJ2-2): NAGVMQNPRHLVRRRGQEARLRCSPMKGHSHVYWYRQLPEEGLKFMVYLQKENIIDESGMPKERFSAEFPKEGPSILRIQQVVRGDSAAYFCASSPGGNTGELFFGEGSRLTVL.

The rearrangement links TRBV19 to TRBJ2-2; 7 bases match TRBD2. Losses at the gene ends were 7 bases for V and 7 bases for J; bases not matched to a gene: 9. Germline lookup yields CDR1 LNHDA and CDR2 SQIVND (reference sequence). The CDR3 runs 14 residues. The DNA for the CDR3 is TGTGCCAGTAAGGGGCTAGCGGACCTCGGGGAGCTGTTTTTT. Its translation is CASKGLADLGELFF. The full variable domain, completed using reference TRBV19 and TRBJ2-2, is DGGITQSPKYLFRKEGQNVTLSCEQNLNHDAMYWYRQDPGQGLRLIYYSQIVNDFQKGDIAEGYSVSREKKESFPLTVTSAQKNPTAFYLCASKGLADLGELFFGEGSRLTVL.

In nucleotides, the CDR3 is TGTGCCAGCTCAACAGATCCCACCACTGAAGCTTTCTTT. Translated: CASSTDPTTEAFF. The V call is TRBV18, the J call TRBJ1-1; unclear D gene. The V gene lost 5 bases and the J gene lost 4 bases, with 11 bases spanning the gap. Per germline, CDR1 KGHSH and CDR2 LQKENI. The CDR3 spans 13 residues.

In nucleotides, the CDR3 is TGTGCCAGCAGTTCGGGGACAGGGCGGTCCCACGAGCAGTACTTC. Translated, it gives CASSSGTGRSHEQYF. The chain recombines TRBV27 with TRBJ2-7; 9 bases are shared with TRBD1. Germline lookup yields CDR1 MNHEY and CDR2 SMNVEV (reference sequence). After removal of 4 bases from V and 5 bases from J, the junction contained 9 bases not matched to a gene. CDR3 length: 15 amino acids.

CDR3 DNA: TGTGCCTCAGAGCCAGGGGGCTATGGCTACACCTTC. This sequence encodes CASEPGGYGYTF. The chain carries TRBV6-1 and TRBJ1-2, with 7 positions matching TRBD1. J lost 4 bases, V lost 11 bases, and 7 bases had no gene match. The length of the CDR3 is 12 residues. Germline CDR1 and CDR2: MNHNS and SASEGT.

This chain links TRBV10-3 with TRBJ2-1, with 11 bases that match TRBD2. Trimming took 6 bases from V and 7 from J; bases not matched to a gene: 8. The CDR3 extends over 15 amino acids. CDR1 and CDR2 from the germline V gene are ENHRY and SYGVKD. CDR3 nucleotide sequence: TGTGCCATCAGAGAAGGGACTAGCGGTCGGAATGAGCAGTTCTTC. Its translation: CAIREGTSGRNEQFF.

The chain carries TRBV19 and TRBJ2-2; tentative D call: TRBD1 (7 bases). Per germline, CDR1 LNHDA and CDR2 SQIVND (reference sequence). V was clipped by 7 bases and J by 1 base, with 13 bases between them. This CDR3 is built from 15 residues. The CDR3 DNA reads TGTGCCAGTATTACCAGGGGGGAGAACACCGGGGAGCTGTTTTTT. This sequence encodes CASITRGENTGELFF.

The V call is TRBV6-1, the J call TRBJ2-1; the match to TRBD2 covers 9 bases. Germline loops: CDR1 MNHNS, CDR2 SASEGT. The CDR3 loop spans 14 amino acids. The V gene end was trimmed by 8 bases and the J gene end by 9 bases; junction bases not matched to a gene: 11. This chain's CDR3 is CASLERGASIEQFF. DNA of the CDR3: TGTGCCAGCCTTGAGCGGGGGGCATCAATTGAGCAGTTCTTC.

CDR3 in amino acids: CASTQLGELGEQYF. CDR3 DNA: TGTGCCAGCACCCAGCTCGGGGAGCTGGGCGAGCAGTACTTC. The chain joins TRBV6-1 to TRBJ2-7, with a weak D call TRBD2 (5 bases). CDR1 is MNHNS, CDR2 SASEGT, per germline. The CDR3 covers 14 residues. The V end was cut by 7 bases, the J end by 6 bases, with 19 bases between.

This sequence joins TRBV19 and TRBJ2-5; D is perhaps TRBD2 (6 bases). V shed 2 bases and J shed 4 bases, with 23 bases lying between them. The CDR3 has 18 amino acids. CDR1 is LNHDA, CDR2 SQIVND, per germline (reference sequence). For the CDR3, the DNA is TGTGCCAGTAGTATAAGGGGTTCGGGACTCCGCTCCGGAGAGACCCAGTACTTC. Translated: CASSIRGSGLRSGETQYF.

J is TRBJ2-3 and V is TRBV30; D remains ambiguous. Germline V gene sequence: CDR1 GTSNPN, CDR2 SVGIG (reference sequence). Trimming left V 7 bases short and J 5 bases short, with 16 bases between. The CDR3 has 13 residues. CDR3 sequence: CAYSGRVGDTQYF. The DNA of the CDR3 is TGTGCCTATTCGGGTAGGGTGGGAGATACGCAGTATTTT.

The sample holds a few counts of this clone. This chain joins TRBV15 and TRBJ2-3; 10 nucleotides match TRBD2. CDR1 is LNHNV, CDR2 YYDKDF, per germline (reference sequence). V shed 4 bases, J shed 2 bases, and the junction held 6 bases outside the gene matches. The CDR3 is made up of 16 amino acids. CDR3 sequence reads: CATSTLAGGFTDTQYF. In DNA form, the CDR3 reads TGTGCCACCAGCACCTTAGCGGGGGGTTTCACAGATACGCAGTATTTT.

CDR3 protein: CARRSTGGEETQYF. As DNA, the CDR3 is TGTGCCAGAAGGTCGACAGGGGGCGAAGAGACCCAGTACTTC. The chain uses TRBV5-3 and TRBJ2-5, with TRBD1 matching over 10 bases. TRBV5-3 is assigned to the ORF class and has an uncertain function. Unmatched junction bases numbered 4, after V lost 5 bases and J lost 3 bases. This CDR3 region has 14 residues.

This sequence joins TRBV5-4 and TRBJ2-5, with D tentatively TRBD2 (6 bases). Trimming cost V 5 bases and J 1 base, with 21 bases left between them. CDR3 length: 17 amino acids. CDR1 and CDR2 (germline): SGHNT, YYREEE (reference sequence). The CDR3 DNA reads as TGTGCCAGCAGGGGTTCGGGCGGGACGGACGGCCAAGAGACCCAGTACTTC. Amino acids: CASRGSGGTDGQETQYF.

The chain joins TRBV10-2 to TRBJ1-6; D is unresolved. This CDR3 contains 15 residues. The V gene's germline CDR1 is WSHSY and CDR2 SAAADI. Trimming cost V 4 bases and J 0 bases, with 7 bases left between them. CDR3 protein: CASSVGSSYNSPLHF. The CDR3, as DNA: TGCGCCAGCAGTGTAGGGAGCTCCTATAATTCACCCCTCCACTTT.

This chain connects TRBV6-5 to TRBJ2-1, with 12 bases that match TRBD1. The V and J ends lost 2 bases and 8 bases, in that order; junction bases with no gene match: 4. Per the germline V gene, CDR1 is MNHEY and CDR2 is SVGAGI. There are 15 residues in the CDR3. The DNA of the CDR3 is TGTGCCAGCAGTTACGGGACAGGGGGCGCAGATGAGCAGTTCTTC. Amino acids: CASSYGTGGADEQFF.

The chain couples TRBV5-6 to TRBJ2-3; no reliable D call. Germline V CDR1 and CDR2: SGHDT, YYEEEE. This CDR3 comprises 15 residues. Between the trimmed V and J ends, which lost 0 bases and 2 bases, there was a span of 10 bases. In nucleotides, the CDR3 is TGTGCCAGCAGCTTGGATAGGAGTTTCACAGATACGCAGTATTTT. Residues: CASSLDRSFTDTQYF.

Written as DNA, the CDR3 is TGTGCCAGCAGTGAATCGGGACAGGGGCTCTCGAAGCTGTTTTTT. Protein product: CASSESGQGLSKLFF. This chain links TRBV25-1 with TRBJ2-2; 10 nucleotides line up with TRBD1. Germline V lookup: CDR1 MGHDK, CDR2 SYGVNS. The CDR3 has 15 residues. Unmatched junction bases numbered 8, after V lost 1 base and J lost 12 bases. Based on the CDR3 plus reference TRBV25-1 and TRBJ2-2, the full variable domain is EADIYQTPRYLVIGTGKKITLECSQTMGHDKMYWYQQDPGMELHLIHYSYGVNSTEKGDLSSESTVSRIRTEHFPLTLESARPSHTSQYLCASSESGQGLSKLFFGEGSRLTVL.

This clone was counted once. The chain combines TRBV19 with TRBJ2-2; TRBD2 matches 12 bases. V lost 4 bases and J lost 2; bases outside the gene matches: 11. This CDR3 is built from 19 residues. CDR1 and CDR2 from the germline V gene are LNHDA and SQIVND (reference sequence). Here the CDR3 DNA reads TGTGCCAGTAGTACCTACCTGACTAGCGGGGGCAAAAACACCGGGGAGCTGTTTTTT. Amino acids: CASSTYLTSGGKNTGELFF.

The table lists this clone with a few counts. This chain links TRBV7-9 with TRBJ2-7, with TRBD1 matching 8 bases. V shed 5 bases, J shed 7 bases, and the junction held 7 bases outside the gene matches. Germline CDR1 SEHNR, CDR2 FQNEAQ (reference sequence). This CDR3 has 13 amino acids. The CDR3 loop is CASSQQGVNEQYF. CDR3 in DNA: TGTGCCAGCAGCCAACAGGGGGTTAATGAGCAGTACTTC.

This clone was observed a single time. The V and J genes are TRBV5-4 and TRBJ2-5; 14 nucleotides align to TRBD2. The CDR3 has 17 amino acids. Germline V lookup: CDR1 SGHNT, CDR2 YYREEE (reference sequence). Trimming at V came to 3 bases and at J to 0 bases, leaving 4 bases not matched to a gene. Here the CDR3 DNA reads TGTGCCAGCAGCTCGGGACTAGCGGGGGTCAACCAAGAGACCCAGTACTTC. Residues: CASSSGLAGVNQETQYF.

This clone has only one observation. This sequence joins TRBV28 and TRBJ2-2; D might be TRBD1 (5 bases). Per germline, CDR1 MDHEN and CDR2 SYDVKM. The CDR3 has 14 amino acids. V lost 3 bases and J lost 7, with 12 bases in between. CDR3: CASSFSGSNGELFF. The CDR3, as DNA: TGTGCCAGCAGTTTTTCAGGGTCCAACGGGGAGCTGTTTTTT. The variable domain in full, with the rest retrieved from reference TRBV28 and TRBJ2-2, is DVKVTQSSRYLVKRTGEKVFLECVQDMDHENMFWYRQDPGLGLRLIYFSYDVKMKEKGDIPEGYSVSREKKERFSLILESASTNQTSMYLCASSFSGSNGELFFGEGSRLTVL.

The chain recombines TRBV30 with TRBJ1-1; no clear D. Germline V gene sequence: CDR1 GTSNPN, CDR2 SVGIG (reference sequence). This CDR3 comprises 12 residues. The germline V and J ends were trimmed by 0 bases and 4 bases, with 6 bases remaining between them. CDR3 DNA: TGTGCCTGGAGTGTGGGTATCACTGAAGCTTTCTTT. Translating it yields CAWSVGITEAFF.

The chain is built from TRBV4-1 and TRBJ1-5; D not certain. Trimming removed 3 bases from V and 5 bases from J, with 14 bases in between. This CDR3 is built from 15 residues. Germline V gene data show CDR1 as MGHRA and CDR2 as YSYEKL. As DNA, the CDR3 is TGCGCCAGCAGCCAGGTCCCCGGCCGGGATCAGCCCCAGCATTTT. Its protein is CASSQVPGRDQPQHF.

V gene TRBV6-5 combines with J gene TRBJ2-7, with D possibly being TRBD1 (6 bases). The CDR3 extends over 13 amino acids. The V gene's germline CDR1 is MNHEY and CDR2 SVGAGI. V lost 7 bases, J lost 5 bases, and 15 bases lay in between. The DNA for the CDR3 is TGTGCCAGCACCGTCACAGGGTATCACGAGCAGTACTTC. Its translation: CASTVTGYHEQYF.